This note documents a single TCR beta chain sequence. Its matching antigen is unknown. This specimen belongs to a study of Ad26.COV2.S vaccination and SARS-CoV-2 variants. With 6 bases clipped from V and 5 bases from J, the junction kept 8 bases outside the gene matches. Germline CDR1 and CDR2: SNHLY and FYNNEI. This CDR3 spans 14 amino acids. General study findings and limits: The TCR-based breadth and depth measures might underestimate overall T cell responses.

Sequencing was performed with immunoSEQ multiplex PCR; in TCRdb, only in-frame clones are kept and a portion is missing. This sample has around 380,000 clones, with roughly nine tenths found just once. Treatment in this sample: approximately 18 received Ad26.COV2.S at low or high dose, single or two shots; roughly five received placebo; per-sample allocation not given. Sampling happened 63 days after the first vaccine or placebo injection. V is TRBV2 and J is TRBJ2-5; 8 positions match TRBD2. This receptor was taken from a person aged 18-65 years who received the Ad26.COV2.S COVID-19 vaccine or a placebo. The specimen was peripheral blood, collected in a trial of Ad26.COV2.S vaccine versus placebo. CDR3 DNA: TGTGCCAGCAGGGTAGGACTAGCTATGGAGACCCAGTACTTC. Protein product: CASRVGLAMETQYF.